This T cell receptor beta chain was observed in a study of blood T cell repertoires in COVID-19. Across the study: The cDNA or gDNA used as material had been derived from T cells, B-cell-depleted T cells, or PBMCs.

Germline CDR1 is SGHRS and CDR2 is YFSETQ. This CDR3 has 13 residues. Trimming took off 4 bases at V and 10 bases at J, with 15 bases between the two ends. Cohorts were based on clinical histories the participants reported. Source study methods: How many nucleated cells were present was estimated from reference gene primer amplification. Some clones are missing from TCRdb's copy, which holds only in-frame ones; the method was immunoSEQ multiplex PCR. V and J calls and clone size come straight from that table; D and trimming were deduced from the DNA. Altogether under 450,000 clones are present, less than 90% being singletons, with the ten largest covering 2.5% to 3.5%.

This sequence was found in a woman between 25 and 40 years old who had recovered from COVID-19. The chain carries TRBV5-1 and TRBJ2-1; tentatively, D is TRBD1 (6 bases). The sample was PBMCs or T cells enriched from blood (not recorded which). CDR3 sequence (DNA): TGCGCCAGCAGCCCCCAGGGGCAGGCCGAGCAGTTCTTC. This translates into CASSPQGQAEQFF. The complete variable domain, with remaining parts taken from reference TRBV5-1 and TRBJ2-1, reads KAGVTQTPRYLIKTRGQQVTLSCSPISGHRSVSWYQQTPGQGLQFLFEYFSETQRNKGNFPGRFSGRQFSNSRSEMNVSTLELGDSALYLCASSPQGQAEQFFGPGTRLTVL.